These T cell receptor beta chains were read from a single sample in a study of cytomegalovirus exposure and HLA in healthy donors. Sequenced by immunoSEQ multiplex PCR; TCRdb stores in-frame clones only, minus some. The table records 74,000 or so clones, about 79% of them present only once. Sample: PBMCs. These TCRs come from a woman between 40 and 50 years old in good health and CMV-seronegative. Each CDR3 is given with its conserved first and last residue. A D gene is named only where the DNA matches it firmly. A clone size is listed for some rows: how often the clone was seen (once, few, many), or a class if it is expanded.

d_call j_call v_call clone_size cdr3_aa cdr3_nt
TRBD1 TRBJ2-3 TRBV7-9 . CASSLLQGDTDTQYF TGTGCCAGCAGCTTATTGCAGGGGGACACAGATACGCAGTATTTT
TRBD1 TRBJ1-1 TRBV29-1 . CSVWTGEDTEAFF TGCAGCGTCTGGACAGGGGAGGACACTGAAGCTTTCTTT
. TRBJ1-5 TRBV7-2 once CASSAGGIITNQPQHF TGTGCCAGCAGCGCGGGGGGGATAATAACCAATCAGCCCCAGCATTTT
. TRBJ2-2 TRBV7-9 few CASTLEGTGELFF TGTGCCAGCACTCTCGAGGGCACCGGGGAGCTGTTTTTT
TRBD2 TRBJ2-3 TRBV28 . CATRTGTSGSSTDTQYF TGTGCCACCAGAACCGGGACTAGCGGCTCTAGCACAGATACGCAGTATTTT
TRBD1 TRBJ1-2 TRBV15 . CATSRGDRGRGYTF TGTGCCACCAGCAGAGGTGACAGGGGGCGAGGCTACACCTTC
TRBD1 TRBJ2-1 TRBV4-3 . CASSQDLGQGFNEQFF TGCGCCAGCAGCCAAGATCTTGGACAGGGTTTCAATGAGCAGTTCTTC
TRBD2 TRBJ2-7 TRBV7-6 . CASSIGTSGPYEQYF TGTGCCAGCAGCATCGGGACTAGCGGCCCCTACGAGCAGTACTTC
. TRBJ2-5 TRBV11-2 . CASSDGQLRQETQYF TGTGCCAGCAGCGATGGACAGTTGCGGCAAGAGACCCAGTACTTC
. TRBJ2-7 TRBV12-5 . CASGLTGFIYEQYF TGTGCTAGTGGTTTGACAGGGTTTATTTACGAGCAGTACTTC
. TRBJ2-6 TRBV7-2 once CASSLGANVLTF TGTGCCAGCAGCCTGGGGGCCAACGTCCTGACTTTC
. TRBJ1-4 TRBV7-7 . CASSPTGGLNEKLFF TGTGCTAGCAGCCCCACGGGGGGGCTAAATGAAAAACTGTTTTTT
. TRBJ2-6 TRBV15 medium-sized CATSPHAGSGANVLTF TGTGCCACCAGCCCCCATGCGGGGTCTGGGGCCAACGTCCTGACTTTC
. TRBJ1-2 TRBV29-1 once CSVYDGQYGYTF TGCAGCGTCTACGACGGACAATATGGCTACACCTTC
TRBD2 TRBJ2-1 TRBV28 few CASSLPSGGSYNEQFF TGTGCCAGCAGTTTACCTAGCGGTGGTTCCTACAATGAGCAGTTCTTC
. TRBJ2-2 TRBV5-1 . CASSFTGNTGELFF TGCGCCAGCAGCTTTACAGGGAACACCGGGGAGCTGTTTTTT
TRBD2 TRBJ2-2 TRBV19 . CASSINSGGAPGELFF TGTGCCAGTAGTATAAATAGCGGGGGGGCTCCGGGGGAGCTGTTTTTT
. TRBJ1-1 TRBV9 once CASSVATDNTEAFF TGTGCCAGCAGCGTAGCGACAGATAACACTGAAGCTTTCTTT
TRBD1 TRBJ1-4 TRBV25-1 once CASSEDRDRAPTNEKLFF TGTGCCAGCAGTGAAGACCGGGACAGGGCCCCAACTAATGAAAAACTGTTTTTT
. TRBJ2-1 TRBV29-1 . CSVDGDRLLRFF TGCAGCGTTGATGGAGACAGGCTCCTCCGGTTCTTC
TRBD1 TRBJ1-2 TRBV10-2 few CASSESPGGAGGYTF TGCGCCAGCAGTGAGTCGCCAGGGGGCGCGGGTGGCTACACCTTC
TRBD2 TRBJ2-1 TRBV6-4 . CASSESVAGEGGDEQFF TGTGCCAGCAGTGAATCAGTAGCGGGAGAGGGGGGTGATGAGCAGTTCTTC